One and the same sample provided the 15 T cell receptor beta chains below, sequenced in a study of T cell responses to AZD1222 COVID-19 vaccine. Some clones are missing from TCRdb's copy, which holds only in-frame ones; the method was immunoSEQ multiplex PCR. The sample includes around 150,000 clones, about 90% of them seen just once. The source material was peripheral blood, sampled 28 days after the second dose of the MenACWY control vaccine. The receptors come from an adult who received the MenACWY meningococcal vaccine as a control.

DNA of the CDR3: TGTGCCAGCAGCCATCAGGGGGCACAGGATGGCTACACCTTC. This translates into CASSHQGAQDGYTF. The chain is built from TRBV5-4 and TRBJ1-2; 8 positions agree with TRBD1. CDR1 and CDR2 from the germline V gene are SGHNT and YYREEE (reference sequence). J lost 6 bases, V lost 4 bases, and 8 bases had no gene match. The CDR3 consists of 14 residues. Using reference TRBV5-4 and TRBJ1-2 for the parts outside the CDR3, the full variable domain is ETGVTQSPTHLIKTRGQQVTLRCSSQSGHNTVSWYQQALGQGPQFIFQYYREEENGRGNFPPRFSGLQFPNYSSELNVNALELDDSALYLCASSHQGAQDGYTFGSGTRLTVV.

The rearrangement joins TRBV7-2 to TRBJ1-3; no clear D. V was cut by 5 bases and J by 4 bases, with 12 bases left in between. Germline loops: CDR1 SGHTA, CDR2 FQGNSA. This CDR3 contains 14 residues. The CDR3: CASSPTGMGNTIYF. The CDR3 region has the DNA TGTGCCAGCAGCCCAACGGGAATGGGAAACACCATATATTTT.

This chain connects TRBV4-3 to TRBJ2-1, with TRBD2 matching over 8 bases. CDR3 length: 17 amino acids. CDR1 is LGHNA, CDR2 YSLEER, per germline. Trimming removed 6 bases from V and 5 bases from J; junction bases left unmatched: 15. CDR3 in DNA: TGCGCCAGCAGGCTAACAAATGACGGGGGGGCCCACAATGAGCAGTTCTTC. This encodes CASRLTNDGGAHNEQFF.

The V gene is TRBV5-4, the J gene TRBJ2-3, with 8 bases identical to TRBD2. In germline, CDR1 is SGHNT, CDR2 YYREEE (reference sequence). The J segment lost 2 bases and the V segment lost 6 bases, leaving 20 bases of the junction unmatched. This CDR3 is 19 amino acids long. The CDR3 nucleotides read TGTGCCAGCACTTCACCCACAACAGGCGCGGGAGGAAACACAGATACGCAGTATTTT. As protein: CASTSPTTGAGGNTDTQYF.

The rearrangement links TRBV6-5 to TRBJ1-6, with TRBD1 as a possible D gene (6 bases). V lost 5 bases and J lost 9, with 14 bases in between. CDR1 and CDR2 from the germline V gene are MNHEY and SVGAGI. The CDR3 spans 14 residues. The CDR3: CASSLDRDISPLHF. DNA for the CDR3: TGTGCCAGCAGTCTGGACAGAGATATTTCACCCCTCCACTTT.

This clone was seen once. CDR3 in amino acids: CASSTRGTSGLGNEQFF. The CDR3 nucleotides read TGTGCCAGCAGCACAAGGGGGACTAGCGGACTTGGGAATGAGCAGTTCTTC. The rearrangement joins TRBV7-3 to TRBJ2-1; 11 bases are shared with TRBD2. The J segment lost 7 bases and the V segment lost 5 bases, leaving 13 bases of the junction unmatched. The CDR3 loop spans 17 amino acids. Germline V gene sequence: CDR1 SGHTA, CDR2 FQGTGA.

The gene calls are TRBV28 and TRBJ2-7; 10 positions agree with TRBD1. This CDR3 has 14 residues. The ends lost 4 bases at V and 4 bases at J; junction bases unmatched: 4. Germline CDR1 reads MDHEN; CDR2 reads SYDVKM. This chain's CDR3 is CASSSSGQGYEQYF. CDR3 nucleotides: TGTGCCAGCAGTTCCTCGGGACAGGGGTACGAGCAGTACTTC.

The rearrangement links TRBV10-1 to TRBJ1-3; 12 nucleotides align to TRBD1. From germline, CDR1 is WNHNN and CDR2 SYGVQD (reference sequence). Trimming at V came to 6 bases and at J to 4 bases, leaving 7 bases not matched to a gene. The CDR3 contains 16 residues. CDR3 loop: CASSEGQGARGNTIYF. The CDR3 bases are TGCGCCAGCAGCGAGGGACAGGGGGCGCGAGGAAACACCATATATTTT.

The chain joins TRBV6-6 to TRBJ1-2; D may be TRBD1 (5 bases). The V gene's germline CDR1 is MNHNY and CDR2 SVGAGI (reference sequence). The CDR3 is 12 amino acids. Deletions cut 5 bases from V and 3 bases from J, with 7 bases between. The CDR3 protein is CASSATDYGYTF. The DNA of the CDR3 is TGTGCCAGCAGTGCGACAGACTATGGCTACACCTTC.

Worth noting for this clone: The sample has other DNA sequences that encode this CDR3 too. The chain employs TRBV12-3 or TRBV12-4 and TRBJ2-2; D ambiguous. Trimming stripped 1 base from V and 5 bases from J, with 5 bases between. There are 13 residues in the CDR3. CDR3 nucleotides: TGTGCCAGCAGTTTAGTGAGGACCGGGGAGCTGTTTTTT. As protein: CASSLVRTGELFF.

The chain joins TRBV7-2 to TRBJ2-7; D not resolved. Trimming stripped 1 base from V and 1 base from J, with 8 bases between. Germline V gives CDR1 SGHTA, CDR2 FQGNSA. This CDR3 has 14 residues. In nucleotides, the CDR3 is TGTGCCAGCAGCTTAGATGGCAGATCCTACGAGCAGTACTTC. Translation gives CASSLDGRSYEQYF.

The J gene is TRBJ1-1, the V gene TRBV12-3 or TRBV12-4; the D gene is possibly TRBD1 (5 bases). The CDR3 loop spans 13 amino acids. V gave up 2 bases and J gave up 1 base, with 5 bases separating them. CDR3 nucleotides: TGTGCCAGCAGTTTACAGGGGAACACTGAAGCTTTCTTT. Its translation: CASSLQGNTEAFF.

The genes are TRBV19 and TRBJ2-5, with D maybe TRBD2 (6 bases). The V gene's germline CDR1 is LNHDA and CDR2 SQIVND (reference sequence). V lost 5 bases and J lost 1, with 14 bases in between. This CDR3 contains 15 residues. The CDR3 DNA reads TGTGCCAGTAGTGGGGGAGGAGGCACCCAAGAGACCCAGTACTTC. Residues: CASSGGGGTQETQYF.

The chain has TRBV11-2 and TRBJ1-6; D unresolved. V shed 5 bases and J shed 6 bases, with 14 bases lying between them. Germline values: CDR1 SGHAT, CDR2 FQNNGV. The CDR3 loop spans 15 amino acids. CDR3 residues: CASSPRTAGNSPLHF. The CDR3 DNA reads as TGTGCCAGCAGCCCAAGGACGGCCGGTAATTCACCCCTCCACTTT.

This chain links TRBV12-5 with TRBJ1-5; weak D call: TRBD1 (6 bases). The germline V gene encodes CDR1 LGHNT and CDR2 FRNRAP. This CDR3 spans 16 amino acids. The germline V and J ends were trimmed by 7 bases and 2 bases, with 18 bases remaining between them. The chain's CDR3 is CASDGSGRGCNQPQHF. The CDR3 region has the DNA TGTGCTAGTGACGGAAGTGGCAGGGGTTGCAATCAGCCCCAGCATTTT.